The source of this TCR beta chain is a study of blood T cell repertoires in COVID-19. Across the study: Acute and convalescent COVID-19 specimens originated in the United States, Italy and Spain. T cells, B-cell-depleted T cells, or PBMCs provided the cDNA or gDNA that served as material.

As originally analysed: Amplifying reference gene primers gave estimates of nucleated cell counts. Measured with immunoSEQ multiplex PCR; TCRdb has only the in-frame clones, and not every one. V and J calls and clone size are given by that table; D and trimming were obtained from the DNA. The profile shows about 21,000 clones, around 82% of them singletons. CDR3 length: 14 residues. Trimming removed 0 bases from V and 3 bases from J, with 9 bases in between. Germline CDR1 SGHRS, CDR2 YFSETQ. In its sample, this clone was seen once. The V gene is TRBV5-1, the J gene TRBJ1-1; D remains unclear. This receptor was taken from a man aged 40-49 years with acute or convalescent COVID-19. The sample taken for sequencing was peripheral blood. Here the CDR3 reads CASSLVLADTEAFF. DNA of the CDR3: TGCGCCAGCAGCTTGGTCCTGGCAGACACTGAAGCTTTCTTT. The variable domain in full, completed from reference TRBV5-1 and TRBJ1-1, reads KAGVTQTPRYLIKTRGQQVTLSCSPISGHRSVSWYQQTPGQGLQFLFEYFSETQRNKGNFPGRFSGRQFSNSRSEMNVSTLELGDSALYLCASSLVLADTEAFFGQGTRLTVV.